One sample yielded the 32 T cell receptor beta chains listed below, sequenced in a study of T-cell reconstitution after alpha-beta-depleted transplantation in children. The TCRbeta library incorporated unique molecular identifiers. TCRdb called the PCR reads again in MiXCR, with one record for every CDR3 protein. This table holds about 540,000 distinct CDR3 sequences, roughly 18% found once. The source was PBMCs from the stem cell graft donor, collected from the stem cell graft. Every receptor here comes from a human donor who donated a stem cell graft to a child with acute lymphoblastic leukemia.

This clonotype turned up a few times. The J gene is TRBJ2-2, the V gene TRBV20-1, with D uncertain. This CDR3 has 14 amino acids. Germline CDR1 is DFQATT and CDR2 is SNEGSKA (reference sequence). Trimming pared 3 bases from V and 4 bases from J, leaving 12 bases between. The chain's CDR3 is CSASSRKSTGELFF. In DNA, the CDR3 is TGCAGTGCTAGCAGCAGGAAATCCACCGGGGAGCTGTTTTTT.

This clonotype turned up a few times. J is TRBJ1-2 and V is TRBV20-1; unclear D gene. Germline V CDR1 and CDR2: DFQATT, SNEGSKA (reference sequence). This CDR3 has 13 amino acids. The V and J ends lost 3 bases and 2 bases respectively, with 10 bases between them. The DNA of the CDR3 is TGCAGTGCTAGTAGTAATACCAACTATGGCTACACCTTC. Translating it yields CSASSNTNYGYTF.

This clonotype showed up just a few times. The chain combines TRBV11-1 with TRBJ2-7; D is unclear. The CDR3 sequence is 15 residues long. Trimming shortened V by 5 bases and J by 2 bases, and 16 bases separated the two germline ends. Germline values: CDR1 SGHAT, CDR2 FQDESV (reference sequence). In nucleotides, the CDR3 is TGTGCCAGCAGCCCCCCAAACGGAATCACCTACGAGCAGTACTTC. Translated, it gives CASSPPNGITYEQYF.

This clonotype was counted a few times. The chain is built from TRBV5-1 and TRBJ1-4; D gene uncertain. CDR1 is SGHRS, CDR2 YFSETQ, per germline. CDR3 length equals 15 residues. V lost 3 bases and J lost 7, with 16 bases in between. CDR3 DNA: TGCGCCAGCAGCTCCGGAGATAATCGGGGTGAAAAACTGTTTTTT. This sequence encodes CASSSGDNRGEKLFF.

J is TRBJ1-2 and V is TRBV28; D not resolved. Germline-derived CDR1 and CDR2 are MDHEN and SYDVKM. CDR3 size: 14 residues. Trimming left V 2 bases short and J 4 bases short, with 11 bases between. The CDR3 DNA is TGTGCCAGCAGTTTACAGGACTTACCCTATGGCTACACCTTC. It codes for CASSLQDLPYGYTF.

In its sample, this clonotype was seen a few times. The chain combines TRBV12-3 or TRBV12-4 with TRBJ1-2, with D tentatively TRBD1 (5 bases). The V and J ends lost 4 bases and 4 bases respectively, with 13 bases between them. This CDR3 contains 14 residues. This CDR3 reads CASSWARAAYGYTF. DNA of the CDR3: TGTGCCAGCAGTTGGGCCAGGGCCGCCTATGGCTACACCTTC.

This clonotype was counted between two and nine times. The V and J genes are TRBV27 and TRBJ1-3, with a weak D call TRBD1 (5 bases). V shed 1 base and J shed 0 bases, with 16 bases lying between them. CDR1 and CDR2 (germline): MNHEY, SMNVEV (reference sequence). This CDR3 is built from 18 residues. The DNA for the CDR3 is TGTGCCAGCAGTTTATGGGTGAGACAGAAGAGCTCTGGAAACACCATATATTTT. Its translation: CASSLWVRQKSSGNTIYF.

The chain couples TRBV9 to TRBJ2-3, with 14 bases that match TRBD2. Unmatched junction bases numbered 7, after V lost 3 bases and J lost 4 bases. The CDR3 sequence is 17 residues long. Germline CDR1 and CDR2: SGDLS and YYNGEE. The CDR3: CASSATPGLAGADTQYF. The CDR3, as DNA: TGTGCCAGCAGCGCAACTCCGGGACTAGCGGGAGCAGATACGCAGTATTTT.

The chain joins TRBV20-1 to TRBJ2-2, with 7 bases lining up with TRBD1. The CDR3 covers 14 residues. Trimming cost V 4 bases and J 3 bases; bases outside gene matches: 5. Germline V gene data show CDR1 as DFQATT and CDR2 as SNEGSKA (reference sequence). The CDR3 protein is CSAKGQRYTGELFF. CDR3 sequence (DNA): TGCAGTGCTAAGGGACAGCGATACACCGGGGAGCTGTTTTTT.

The chain uses TRBV11-2 and TRBJ2-1; D unresolved. Germline loops: CDR1 SGHAT, CDR2 FQNNGV. The CDR3 covers 17 residues. V lost 1 base, J lost 4 bases, and 17 bases lay in between. CDR3 protein: CASSLGQFKIQYNEQFF. In DNA, the CDR3 is TGTGCCAGCAGCTTAGGGCAGTTTAAAATTCAATACAATGAGCAGTTCTTC.

This chain connects TRBV27 to TRBJ2-7; 7 bases map to TRBD1. The CDR3 sequence is 14 residues long. Germline CDR1 MNHEY, CDR2 SMNVEV (reference sequence). V trimming: 1 base; J trimming: 2 bases; junction bases outside the gene matches: 2. CDR3 in amino acids: CASSLFQGAYEQYF. Written as DNA, the CDR3 is TGTGCCAGCAGTTTATTCCAGGGGGCCTACGAGCAGTACTTC.

The CDR3 reads CASSQPTSGSRDEQFF. The CDR3 nucleotides read TGCGCCAGCAGCCAGCCGACTAGCGGGAGTAGGGATGAGCAGTTCTTC. The genes are TRBV4-1 and TRBJ2-1; 12 nucleotides align to TRBD2. There are 16 residues in the CDR3. Trimming at V came to 3 bases and at J to 8 bases, leaving 8 bases not matched to a gene. The germline V gene encodes CDR1 MGHRA and CDR2 YSYEKL.

The chain is built from TRBV6-5 and TRBJ1-4, with D possibly matching TRBD1 (5 bases). Germline CDR1 MNHEY, CDR2 SVGAGI. V was pared by 4 bases and J by 5 bases, with 20 bases between. This CDR3 spans 17 amino acids. This CDR3 reads CASSFSHDRDLNEKLFF. CDR3 coding DNA: TGTGCCAGCAGTTTCTCCCACGACCGGGACCTCAATGAAAAACTGTTTTTT.

CDR3 sequence reads: CASSGTNTDTQYF. As DNA, the CDR3 is TGTGCCAGCTCAGGGACAAACACAGATACGCAGTATTTT. The chain joins TRBV5-4 to TRBJ2-3, with D tentatively TRBD1 (6 bases). The V gene's germline CDR1 is SGHNT and CDR2 YYREEE (reference sequence). V shed 7 bases and J shed 2 bases, with 11 bases lying between them. CDR3 size: 13 residues.

This clonotype was detected a few times. This sequence joins TRBV29-1 and TRBJ2-3; D unclear. V was shortened by 4 bases and J by 1 base, with 15 bases between the two germline ends. The CDR3 loop spans 15 amino acids. Germline V lookup: CDR1 SQVTM, CDR2 ANQGSEA. The chain's CDR3 is CSVAELFGGTDTQYF. DNA of the CDR3: TGCAGCGTTGCCGAACTATTCGGTGGCACAGATACGCAGTATTTT.

This clonotype was counted a few times. The chain recombines TRBV12-3 or TRBV12-4 with TRBJ2-1, with D unresolved. The V and J ends lost 1 base and 7 bases respectively, with 8 bases between them. The CDR3 totals 13 residues. The CDR3 loop is CASSLVTWNEQFF. In DNA, the CDR3 is TGTGCCAGCAGTTTAGTCACCTGGAATGAGCAGTTCTTC.

In nucleotides, the CDR3 is TGTGCCAGCAGCCCCCTTCGGGGGGTAGGCTCTGGGGCCAACGTCCTGACTTTC. As protein: CASSPLRGVGSGANVLTF. The chain links TRBV28 to TRBJ2-6, with 7 bases lining up with TRBD2. In germline, CDR1 is MDHEN, CDR2 SYDVKM. V lost 6 bases, J lost 0 bases, and 11 bases stayed unmatched. This CDR3 has 18 amino acids.

The chain links TRBV12-3 or TRBV12-4 to TRBJ2-7, with 7 bases identical to TRBD1. V shed 5 bases and J 1 base; nucleotides not matched to a gene: 5. This CDR3 contains 14 residues. The CDR3 region is CASSRLTGSYEQYF. For the CDR3, the DNA is TGTGCCAGCAGTCGACTGACAGGGTCCTACGAGCAGTACTTC.

Many counts were recorded for this clonotype. The CDR3 bases are TGTGCCAGCACGCTAGGGGACAGGCTCCACGAGCAGTACTTC. This translates into CASTLGDRLHEQYF. The chain links TRBV12-3 or TRBV12-4 to TRBJ2-7, with 8 bases fitting TRBD1. The J segment lost 5 bases and the V segment lost 7 bases, leaving 10 bases of the junction unmatched. The CDR3 totals 14 residues.

This clonotype was seen at least ten times. The J gene is TRBJ2-1, the V gene TRBV9; D uncertain. V was cut by 5 bases and J by 8 bases, with 14 bases left in between. The CDR3 totals 13 residues. Germline CDR1 reads SGDLS; CDR2 reads YYNGEE. Here the CDR3 reads CASRGMGNHEQFF. The CDR3 nucleotides read TGTGCCAGCAGGGGCATGGGCAACCATGAGCAGTTCTTC.

This chain uses TRBV20-1 with TRBJ1-1; D is uncertain. This CDR3 spans 11 amino acids. The germline V gene encodes CDR1 DFQATT and CDR2 SNEGSKA (reference sequence). Trimming cost V 4 bases and J 1 base, with 4 bases left between them. CDR3 protein: CSATRNTEAFF. The CDR3 DNA is TGCAGTGCTACACGGAACACTGAAGCTTTCTTT.

CDR3 in DNA: TGTGCCAGCTCACCGACCTGGGACAGCTACAATGAGCAGTTCTTC. Protein product: CASSPTWDSYNEQFF. The chain carries TRBV18 and TRBJ2-1, with 7 bases identical to TRBD1. The CDR3 covers 15 residues. Germline V lookup: CDR1 KGHSH, CDR2 LQKENI. The V and J ends lost 3 bases and 3 bases, in that order; junction bases with no gene match: 5.

The V call is TRBV10-3, the J call TRBJ2-1; 12 bases fit TRBD2. The CDR3 loop spans 16 amino acids. The V segment lost 6 bases and the J segment 7 bases; nucleotides outside the gene matches: 10. Germline lookup yields CDR1 ENHRY and CDR2 SYGVKD. The CDR3 DNA sequence: TGTGCCATCAGCAAGGGTGTGACTAGCGGGAGTAATGAGCAGTTCTTC. Translation: CAISKGVTSGSNEQFF.

There are a few counts of this clonotype. The CDR3 DNA reads as TGTGCCAGTAGCAGGGGCGCCGGGACAGGGTACTACGAGCAGTACTTC. This gives the protein CASSRGAGTGYYEQYF. V gene TRBV19 combines with J gene TRBJ2-7; 9 nucleotides align to TRBD1. CDR1 and CDR2 from the germline V gene are LNHDA and SQIVND (reference sequence). This CDR3 region has 16 residues. Trimming at V came to 6 bases and at J to 3 bases, leaving 12 bases not matched to a gene.

CDR3 DNA: TGTGCCACCAGCAGAAGTTCCACGAGCTCCTACAATGAGCAGTTCTTC. Translation gives CATSRSSTSSYNEQFF. This chain joins TRBV15 and TRBJ2-1, with no clear D. This CDR3 spans 16 amino acids. Trimming took off 2 bases at V and 0 bases at J, with 11 bases between the two ends. CDR1 and CDR2 (germline): LNHNV, YYDKDF (reference sequence). Using reference TRBV15 and TRBJ2-1 for the parts outside the CDR3, the full variable domain is DAMVIQNPRYQVTQFGKPVTLSCSQTLNHNVMYWYQQKSSQAPKLLFHYYDKDFNNEADTPDNFQSRRPNTSFCFLDIRSPGLGDTAMYLCATSRSSTSSYNEQFFGPGTRLTVL.

V is TRBV20-1 and J is TRBJ2-2; D is perhaps TRBD1 or TRBD2 (5 bases each). CDR3 size: 18 residues. Germline CDR1 is DFQATT and CDR2 is SNEGSKA (reference sequence). V was shortened by 0 bases and J by 0 bases, with 17 bases between the two germline ends. CDR3: CSAREETGPRPNTGELFF. As DNA, the CDR3 is TGCAGTGCTAGAGAGGAAACGGGACCCCGACCGAACACCGGGGAGCTGTTTTTT.

The J gene is TRBJ1-1, the V gene TRBV2; TRBD1 is a possible D gene (6 bases). This CDR3 has 13 amino acids. V was shortened by 8 bases and J by 7 bases, with 17 bases between the two germline ends. The germline gives CDR1 SNHLY, CDR2 FYNNEI. The CDR3 protein is CASGRPGAVEAFF. For the CDR3, the DNA is TGTGCCAGCGGTCGGCCAGGGGCCGTTGAAGCTTTCTTT.

The genes are TRBV5-1 and TRBJ2-1; D could derive from TRBD1 or TRBD2 (5 bases each). This CDR3 contains 14 residues. Trimming stripped 5 bases from V and 5 bases from J, with 14 bases between. Germline V gene sequence: CDR1 SGHRS, CDR2 YFSETQ. The DNA of the CDR3 is TGCGCCAGCAGAGCTACCGGGGCTGACAATGAGCAGTTCTTC. Protein product: CASRATGADNEQFF. Complete variable domain (other parts from reference TRBV5-1 and TRBJ2-1): KAGVTQTPRYLIKTRGQQVTLSCSPISGHRSVSWYQQTPGQGLQFLFEYFSETQRNKGNFPGRFSGRQFSNSRSEMNVSTLELGDSALYLCASRATGADNEQFFGPGTRLTVL.

The chain has TRBV20-1 and TRBJ2-7; 13 bases are shared with TRBD2. Trimming cost V 6 bases and J 5 bases; bases outside gene matches: 7. Germline CDR1 DFQATT, CDR2 SNEGSKA (reference sequence). CDR3 size: 14 residues. CDR3 bases: TGCAGTGCCCCACTAGCGGGAGGGCCCAACGAGCAGTACTTC. Protein: CSAPLAGGPNEQYF.

This chain links TRBV9 with TRBJ2-2, with D possibly being TRBD1 (6 bases). This CDR3 is 16 amino acids long. V dropped 0 bases and J dropped 5 bases, with 14 bases sitting between them. CDR1 is SGDLS and CDR2 is YYNGEE in the germline V gene. This CDR3 is CASSVVQGTVTGELFF. The CDR3, as DNA: TGTGCCAGCAGCGTAGTGCAGGGGACCGTAACCGGGGAGCTGTTTTTT.

The genes are TRBV7-3 and TRBJ1-1; D perhaps matches TRBD1 (5 bases). This CDR3 contains 16 residues. Germline V gene lookup returns CDR1 SGHTA and CDR2 FQGTGA. V lost 5 bases to trimming and J lost 9 bases, with 25 bases between them. The CDR3 nucleotides are TGTGCCAGCAGCGACACAGGCTCGCCGCACGTGTCGAAAGCTTTCTTT. This translates into CASSDTGSPHVSKAFF.

In this sample, this clonotype turned up a few times. This chain uses TRBV10-3 with TRBJ2-5; 10 bases agree with TRBD1. This CDR3 region has 16 residues. The V segment lost 2 bases and the J segment 3 bases; nucleotides outside the gene matches: 6. The germline CDR1 and CDR2 sequences are ENHRY and SYGVKD. In DNA, the CDR3 is TGTGCCATCAGTGAGCCACTCGGACAGGGGGAAGAGACCCAGTACTTC. Its translation: CAISEPLGQGEETQYF.